A single sample is the source of the 15 T cell receptor beta chains below, sequenced in a study of identical twins (TCRdb year 2016). Library preparation was by 5' RACE. Sequencing instrument: Illumina HiSeq 2000. Using fastp at Q25 and MiXCR, TCRdb reprocessed the public reads and kept productive beta chains. Identical CDR3 protein sequences are pooled into one entry, listed with their most common genes and DNA. The sample table holds hundreds of thousands of distinct CDR3 sequences, of which 9% to 15% were seen once. The ten biggest clones cover roughly 7% of the sample. These data were likewise used in another study, on yellow fever vaccine responses in identical twins.

The sequenced material came from CD8+ T cells sorted from blood. The receptor set was obtained from a woman aged 18-30 years in good health.

J is TRBJ2-3 and V is TRBV3-1; the match to TRBD2 covers 7 bases. CDR1 is LGHDT, CDR2 YNNKEL, per germline (reference sequence). CDR3 size: 16 residues. J gave up 3 bases and V 5 bases, and 11 bases lay outside the gene matches. The CDR3 is CASSNYIGRGTDTQYF. The CDR3 DNA reads TGTGCCAGCAGCAATTATATCGGGCGGGGGACAGATACGCAGTATTTT.

This clonotype was counted ten times or more. The V call is TRBV7-9, the J call TRBJ2-5; D might be TRBD1 or TRBD2, each matching 6 bases. The CDR3 is 13 residues long. Germline CDR1 is SEHNR and CDR2 is FQNEAQ (reference sequence). V shed 6 bases and J shed 2 bases, with 10 bases lying between them. CDR3 residues: CASSWGAQETQYF. Written as DNA, the CDR3 is TGTGCCAGCAGTTGGGGGGCACAAGAGACCCAGTACTTC.

On this clonotype itself: This may arise from a read error, as a much more abundant clone is one base away. This chain joins TRBV12-3 or TRBV12-4 and TRBJ2-3; 7 bases match TRBD2. Unmatched junction bases numbered 27, after V lost 7 bases and J lost 5 bases. CDR3 length: 20 residues. The CDR3 loop is CASIGRDYGPEERGGDTQYF. CDR3 bases: TGTGCCAGCATTGGCCGGGACTATGGGCCAGAAGAGAGAGGTGGAGATACGCAGTATTTT.

This clonotype has only a few counts. The chain is built from TRBV4-2 and TRBJ2-5; D gene ambiguous. The CDR3 totals 18 residues. The V gene lost 0 bases and the J gene lost 1 base, with 18 bases spanning the gap. Germline V gives CDR1 LGHNA, CDR2 YNFKEQ. CDR3 sequence (DNA): TGTGCCAGCAGCCAAGATATGGGGAACATATTCGCCCAAGAGACCCAGTACTTC. Protein sequence: CASSQDMGNIFAQETQYF.

This clonotype was seen a handful of times. The chain couples TRBV27 to TRBJ1-1; D not certain. Germline V gene data show CDR1 as MNHEY and CDR2 as SMNVEV (reference sequence). The CDR3 contains 12 residues. Trimming removed 8 bases from V and 5 bases from J, with 12 bases in between. CDR3 protein: CASSGGPTEAFF. The CDR3 bases are TGTGCCAGCTCGGGAGGTCCAACTGAAGCTTTCTTT.

This clonotype was recorded many times. V and J are TRBV7-8 and TRBJ2-7; D is undetermined. CDR3 size: 14 residues. The germline V and J ends were trimmed by 6 bases and 5 bases, with 17 bases remaining between them. The germline V gene encodes CDR1 SGHVS and CDR2 FQNEAQ. Written as DNA, the CDR3 is TGTGCCAGCAGTCCGTCGGACGGCCTGGACGAGCAGTACTTC. Residues: CASSPSDGLDEQYF.

This clonotype came up once. V is TRBV11-2 and J is TRBJ2-3; D ambiguous. V was trimmed by 2 bases and J by 7 bases, leaving 16 bases between them. CDR3 length equals 15 residues. Germline CDR1 is SGHAT and CDR2 is FQNNGV. CDR3 protein: CASSLIGATPHTQYF. The CDR3 nucleotides read TGTGCCAGCAGCTTAATCGGAGCCACACCGCATACGCAGTATTTT. The variable domain in full, completed from reference TRBV11-2 and TRBJ2-3, reads EAGVAQSPRYKIIEKRQSVAFWCNPISGHATLYWYQQILGQGPKLLIQFQNNGVVDDSQLPKDRFSAERLKGVDSTLKIQPAKLEDSAVYLCASSLIGATPHTQYFGPGTRLTVL.

The chain links TRBV7-7 to TRBJ2-4; no firm D call. Trimming shortened V by 4 bases and J by 0 bases, and 10 bases separated the two germline ends. CDR1 SSHAT and CDR2 FNYEAQ come from the germline V gene (reference sequence). CDR3 length: 15 amino acids. The CDR3 loop is CASSSRALAKNIQYF. CDR3 nucleotide sequence: TGTGCCAGCAGCTCACGGGCCCTAGCCAAAAACATTCAGTACTTC.

The chain is built from TRBV2 and TRBJ1-1; unclear D gene. The CDR3 runs 14 residues. Germline loops: CDR1 SNHLY, CDR2 FYNNEI. Deletions cut 7 bases from V and 1 base from J, with 13 bases between. This CDR3 is CASISLDGNTEAFF. The CDR3 region has the DNA TGTGCCAGCATCTCTCTGGACGGGAACACTGAAGCTTTCTTT.

CDR3: CASSLGAGQGDEKLFF. CDR3 coding DNA: TGTGCCAGCAGCTTAGGAGCCGGACAGGGAGATGAAAAACTGTTTTTT. This chain joins TRBV7-9 and TRBJ1-4, with TRBD1 identical over 8 bases. J lost 6 bases, V lost 1 base, and 7 bases had no gene match. This CDR3 comprises 16 residues. Germline loops: CDR1 SEHNR, CDR2 FQNEAQ (reference sequence). The variable domain in full, with the rest retrieved from reference TRBV7-9 and TRBJ1-4, is DTGVSQNPRHKITKRGQNVTFRCDPISEHNRLYWYRQTLGQGPEFLTYFQNEAQLEKSRLLSDRFSAERPKGSFSTLEIQRTEQGDSAMYLCASSLGAGQGDEKLFFGSGTQLSVL.

This sequence joins TRBV15 and TRBJ2-1; 8 bases are shared with TRBD2. In germline, CDR1 is LNHNV, CDR2 YYDKDF (reference sequence). The CDR3 length is 13 residues. Trimming removed 4 bases from V and 8 bases from J; junction bases left unmatched: 4. This CDR3 reads CATSTIAGYEQFF. The CDR3 DNA reads as TGTGCCACCAGCACTATAGCGGGATATGAGCAGTTCTTC. Looking up the rest from reference TRBV15 and TRBJ2-1 gives the full variable domain: DAMVIQNPRYQVTQFGKPVTLSCSQTLNHNVMYWYQQKSSQAPKLLFHYYDKDFNNEADTPDNFQSRRPNTSFCFLDIRSPGLGDTAMYLCATSTIAGYEQFFGPGTRLTVL.

The V gene is TRBV7-9, the J gene TRBJ1-5; perhaps TRBD1 as D (5 bases). The CDR3 length is 12 residues. V lost 3 bases, J lost 8 bases, and 8 bases lay in between. Germline assignment: CDR1 SEHNR and CDR2 FQNEAQ (reference sequence). This CDR3 is CASSFGGEPQHF. In DNA form, the CDR3 reads TGTGCCAGCAGCTTTGGGGGGGAGCCCCAGCATTTT.

The V call is TRBV28, the J call TRBJ2-7, with 7 bases that match TRBD1. The CDR3 has 15 residues. V shed 3 bases, J shed 6 bases, and the junction held 11 bases outside the gene matches. Germline V gene sequence: CDR1 MDHEN, CDR2 SYDVKM. The CDR3 here is CASSLGRGRSLEQYF. In nucleotides, the CDR3 is TGTGCCAGCAGTTTGGGTAGGGGGCGTTCTCTCGAGCAGTACTTC. The full variable domain, rest sourced from reference TRBV28 and TRBJ2-7, is DVKVTQSSRYLVKRTGEKVFLECVQDMDHENMFWYRQDPGLGLRLIYFSYDVKMKEKGDIPEGYSVSREKKERFSLILESASTNQTSMYLCASSLGRGRSLEQYFGPGTRLTVT.

This sequence joins TRBV4-1 and TRBJ2-5; a possible D gene is TRBD2 (5 bases). The CDR3 is 15 amino acids. Deletions cut 1 base from V and 5 bases from J, with 14 bases between. The germline CDR1 and CDR2 sequences are MGHRA and YSYEKL. The CDR3 spells CASSQVFPGWETQYF. CDR3 DNA: TGCGCCAGCAGCCAAGTATTCCCGGGGTGGGAGACCCAGTACTTC.

This clonotype was recorded a few times. The junction differs from germline at one of its ends, possibly a read error. The chain recombines TRBV20-1 with TRBJ2-7; 11 bases align to TRBD2. Germline CDR1 and CDR2: DFQATT and SNEGSKA (reference sequence). The CDR3 contains 14 residues. In nucleotides, the CDR3 is TGCAGCGCTAGAGGGACTAGCGGAAACAACGAGCAGTACTTC. It yields the protein CSARGTSGNNEQYF.